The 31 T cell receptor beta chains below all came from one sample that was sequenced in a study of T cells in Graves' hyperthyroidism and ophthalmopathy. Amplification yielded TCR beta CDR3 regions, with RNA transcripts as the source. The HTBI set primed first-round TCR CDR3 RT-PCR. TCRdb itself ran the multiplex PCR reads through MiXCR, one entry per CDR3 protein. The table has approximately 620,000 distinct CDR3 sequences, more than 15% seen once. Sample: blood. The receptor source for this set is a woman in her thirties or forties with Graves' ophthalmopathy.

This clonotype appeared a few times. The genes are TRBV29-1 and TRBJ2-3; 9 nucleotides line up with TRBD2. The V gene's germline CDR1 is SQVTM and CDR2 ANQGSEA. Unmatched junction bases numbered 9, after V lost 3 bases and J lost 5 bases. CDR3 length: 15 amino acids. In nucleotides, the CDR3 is TGCAGCGTTGATTTCTTTAGCGGGAGTCGAGATACGCAGTATTTT. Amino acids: CSVDFFSGSRDTQYF.

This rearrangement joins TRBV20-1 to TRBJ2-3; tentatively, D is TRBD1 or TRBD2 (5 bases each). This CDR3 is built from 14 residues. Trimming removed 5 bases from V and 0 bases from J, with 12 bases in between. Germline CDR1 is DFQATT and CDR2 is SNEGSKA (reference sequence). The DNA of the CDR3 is TGCAGTGCTCCGGGACCTAGAAGCACAGATACGCAGTATTTT. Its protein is CSAPGPRSTDTQYF.

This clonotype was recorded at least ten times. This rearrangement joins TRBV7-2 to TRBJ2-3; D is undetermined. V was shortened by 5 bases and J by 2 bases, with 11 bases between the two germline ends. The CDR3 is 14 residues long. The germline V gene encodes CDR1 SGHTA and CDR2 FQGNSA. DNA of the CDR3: TGTGCCAGCAGCCCTACCCTACCCACAGATACGCAGTATTTT. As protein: CASSPTLPTDTQYF. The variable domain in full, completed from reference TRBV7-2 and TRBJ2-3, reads GAGVSQSPSNKVTEKGKDVELRCDPISGHTALYWYRQSLGQGLEFLIYFQGNSAPDKSGLPSDRFSAERTGGSVSTLTIQRTQQEDSAVYLCASSPTLPTDTQYFGPGTRLTVL.

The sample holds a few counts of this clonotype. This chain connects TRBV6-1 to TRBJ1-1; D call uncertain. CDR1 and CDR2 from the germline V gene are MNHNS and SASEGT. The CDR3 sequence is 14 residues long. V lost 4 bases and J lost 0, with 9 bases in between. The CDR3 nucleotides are TGTGCCAGCAGTGGTGCGCGAGTGAACACTGAAGCTTTCTTT. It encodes CASSGARVNTEAFF.

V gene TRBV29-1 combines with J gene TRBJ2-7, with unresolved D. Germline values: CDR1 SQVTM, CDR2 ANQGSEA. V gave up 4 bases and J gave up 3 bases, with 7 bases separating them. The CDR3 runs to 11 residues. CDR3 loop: CSVGLNYEQYF. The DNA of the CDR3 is TGCAGCGTTGGGCTCAACTACGAGCAGTACTTC.

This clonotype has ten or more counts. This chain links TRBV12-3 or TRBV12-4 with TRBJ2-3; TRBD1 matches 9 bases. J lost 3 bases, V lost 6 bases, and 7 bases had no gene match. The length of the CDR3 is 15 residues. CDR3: CASSHHGQGTDTQYF. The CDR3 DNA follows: TGTGCCAGCAGCCACCACGGACAGGGGACAGATACGCAGTATTTT.

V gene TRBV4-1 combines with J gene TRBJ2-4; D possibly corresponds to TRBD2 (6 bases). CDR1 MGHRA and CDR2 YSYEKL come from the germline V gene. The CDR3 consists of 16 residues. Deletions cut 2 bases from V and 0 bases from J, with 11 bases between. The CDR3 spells CASSQPGGRAKNIQYF. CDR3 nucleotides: TGCGCCAGCAGCCAACCCGGGGGAAGAGCCAAAAACATTCAGTACTTC.

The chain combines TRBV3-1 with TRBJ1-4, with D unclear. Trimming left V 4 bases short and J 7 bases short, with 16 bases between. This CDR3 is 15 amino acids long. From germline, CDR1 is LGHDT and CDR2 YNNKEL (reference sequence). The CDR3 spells CASSPVSGLSEKLFF. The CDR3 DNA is TGTGCCAGCAGCCCGGTCAGTGGTTTGAGTGAAAAACTGTTTTTT.

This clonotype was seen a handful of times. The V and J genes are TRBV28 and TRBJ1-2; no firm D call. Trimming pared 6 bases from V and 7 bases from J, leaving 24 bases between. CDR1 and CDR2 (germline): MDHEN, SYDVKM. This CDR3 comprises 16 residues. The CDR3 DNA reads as TGTGCCAGCAGAATAAACCCCGGGTCCTACCCCTCTGGCTACACCTTC. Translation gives CASRINPGSYPSGYTF.

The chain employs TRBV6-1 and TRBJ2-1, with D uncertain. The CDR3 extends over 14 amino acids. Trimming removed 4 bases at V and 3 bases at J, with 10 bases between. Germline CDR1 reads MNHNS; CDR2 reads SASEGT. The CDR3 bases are TGTGCCAGCAGTGGCCCACTCCACTACAATGAGCAGTTCTTC. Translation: CASSGPLHYNEQFF.

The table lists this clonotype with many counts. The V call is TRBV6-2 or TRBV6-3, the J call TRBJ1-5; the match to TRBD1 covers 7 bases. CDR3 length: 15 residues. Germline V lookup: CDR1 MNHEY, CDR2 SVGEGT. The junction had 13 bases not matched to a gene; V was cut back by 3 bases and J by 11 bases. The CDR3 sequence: CASSYQDRTQGAQHF. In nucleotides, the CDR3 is TGTGCCAGCAGTTATCAGGACAGGACCCAGGGGGCCCAGCATTTT.

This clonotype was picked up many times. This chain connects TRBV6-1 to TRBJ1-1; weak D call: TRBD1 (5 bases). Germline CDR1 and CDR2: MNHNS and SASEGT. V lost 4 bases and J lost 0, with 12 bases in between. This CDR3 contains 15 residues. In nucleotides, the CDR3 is TGTGCCAGCAGTGGCCAGGGACTAATGAACACTGAAGCTTTCTTT. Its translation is CASSGQGLMNTEAFF.

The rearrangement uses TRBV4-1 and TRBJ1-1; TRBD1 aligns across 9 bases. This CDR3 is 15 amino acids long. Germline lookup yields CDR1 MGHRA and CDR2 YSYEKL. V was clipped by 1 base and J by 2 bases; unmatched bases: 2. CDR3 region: CASSQGDRVNTEAFF. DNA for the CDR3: TGCGCCAGCAGCCAAGGGGACAGGGTAAACACTGAAGCTTTCTTT.

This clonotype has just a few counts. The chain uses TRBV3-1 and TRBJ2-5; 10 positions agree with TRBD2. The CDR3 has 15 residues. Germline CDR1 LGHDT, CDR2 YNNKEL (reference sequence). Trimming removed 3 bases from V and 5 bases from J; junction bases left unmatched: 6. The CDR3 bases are TGTGCCAGCAGCCAGGGGGGAGCGGGAGGGGAGACCCAGTACTTC. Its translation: CASSQGGAGGETQYF.

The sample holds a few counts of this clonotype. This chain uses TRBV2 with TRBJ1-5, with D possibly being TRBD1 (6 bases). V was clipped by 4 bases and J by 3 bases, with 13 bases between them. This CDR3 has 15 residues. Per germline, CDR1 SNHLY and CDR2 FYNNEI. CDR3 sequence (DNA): TGTGCCAGCAGTGTTGGAGGGGGATACAATCAGCCCCAGCATTTT. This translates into CASSVGGGYNQPQHF.

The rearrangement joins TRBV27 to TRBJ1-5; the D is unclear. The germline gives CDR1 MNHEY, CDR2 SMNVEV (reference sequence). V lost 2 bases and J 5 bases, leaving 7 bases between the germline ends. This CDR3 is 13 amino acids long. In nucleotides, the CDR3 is TGTGCCAGCAGTTTAAAAGCAGATCAGCCCCAGCATTTT. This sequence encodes CASSLKADQPQHF.

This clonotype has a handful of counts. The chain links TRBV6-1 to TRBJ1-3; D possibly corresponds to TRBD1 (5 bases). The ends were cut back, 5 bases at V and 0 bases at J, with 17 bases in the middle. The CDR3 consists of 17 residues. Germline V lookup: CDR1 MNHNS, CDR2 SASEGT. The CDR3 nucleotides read TGTGCCAGCAGTTTCACAGATCCGGGGGTCTCTGGAAACACCATATATTTT. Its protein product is CASSFTDPGVSGNTIYF.

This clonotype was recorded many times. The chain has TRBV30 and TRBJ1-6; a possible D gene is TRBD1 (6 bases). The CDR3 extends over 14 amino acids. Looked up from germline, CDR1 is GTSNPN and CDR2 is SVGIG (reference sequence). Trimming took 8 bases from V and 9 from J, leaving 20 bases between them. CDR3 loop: CASSSGAQGSPLHF. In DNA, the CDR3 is TGTGCCAGTTCATCGGGGGCGCAGGGTTCACCCCTCCACTTT. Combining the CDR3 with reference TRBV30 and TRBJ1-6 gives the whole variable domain SQTIHQWPATLVQPVGSPLSLECTVEGTSNPNLYWYRQAAGRGLQLLFYSVGIGQISSEVPQNLSASRPQDRQFILSSKKLLLSDSGFYLCASSSGAQGSPLHFGNGTRLTVT.

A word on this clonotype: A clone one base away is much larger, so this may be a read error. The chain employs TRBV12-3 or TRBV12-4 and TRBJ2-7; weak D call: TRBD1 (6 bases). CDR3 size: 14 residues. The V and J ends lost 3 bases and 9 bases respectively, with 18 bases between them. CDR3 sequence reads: CASSLSGQRSRQYF. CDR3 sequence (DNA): TGTGCCAGCAGTTTGTCGGGACAACGGTCTAGGCAGTACTTC.

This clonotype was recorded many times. The CDR3 DNA sequence: TGTGCCTGGAGTTGGCAGGGAAATGAAAAACTGTTTTTT. Translating it yields CAWSWQGNEKLFF. The V gene is TRBV30, the J gene TRBJ1-4; tentative D call: TRBD1 (5 bases). Trimming took off 2 bases at V and 5 bases at J, with 9 bases between the two ends. Per the germline V gene, CDR1 is GTSNPN and CDR2 is SVGIG (reference sequence). The CDR3 is 13 amino acids.

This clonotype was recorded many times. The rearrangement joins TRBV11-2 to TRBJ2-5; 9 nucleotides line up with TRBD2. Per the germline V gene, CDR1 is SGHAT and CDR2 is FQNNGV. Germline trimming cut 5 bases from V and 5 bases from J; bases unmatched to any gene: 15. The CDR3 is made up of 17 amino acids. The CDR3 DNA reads TGTGCCAGCAGCCCCGACCGGAGGCTAGCGGGAAGGGAGACCCAGTACTTC. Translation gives CASSPDRRLAGRETQYF.

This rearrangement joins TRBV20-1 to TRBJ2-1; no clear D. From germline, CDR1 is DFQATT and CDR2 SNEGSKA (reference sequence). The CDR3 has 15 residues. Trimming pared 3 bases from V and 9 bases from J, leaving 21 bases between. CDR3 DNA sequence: TGCAGTGCTAGTTACCCCCTCGGAGTGCGACTTGAGCAGTTCTTC. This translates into CSASYPLGVRLEQFF.

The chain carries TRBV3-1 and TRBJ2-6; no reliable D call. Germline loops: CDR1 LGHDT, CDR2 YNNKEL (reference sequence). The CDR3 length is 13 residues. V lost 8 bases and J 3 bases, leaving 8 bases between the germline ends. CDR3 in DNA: TGTGCCAGCGGAAAGGTTGGGGCCAACGTCCTGACTTTC. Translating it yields CASGKVGANVLTF.

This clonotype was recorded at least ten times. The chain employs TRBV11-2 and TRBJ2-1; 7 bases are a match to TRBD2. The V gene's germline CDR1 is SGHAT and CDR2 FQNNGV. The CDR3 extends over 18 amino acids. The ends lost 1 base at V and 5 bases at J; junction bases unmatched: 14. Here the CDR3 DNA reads TGTGCCAGCAGCTTAGTCCCACGCGGACCGGGGGGACACAATGAGCAGTTCTTC. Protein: CASSLVPRGPGGHNEQFF.

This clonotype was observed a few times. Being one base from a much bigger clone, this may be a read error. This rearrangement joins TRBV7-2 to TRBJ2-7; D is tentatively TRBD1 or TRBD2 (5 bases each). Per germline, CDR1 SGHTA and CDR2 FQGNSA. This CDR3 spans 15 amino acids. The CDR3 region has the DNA TGTGCCGGCAGCTTGTCCGGGACGGTCTCCTACGAGCAGTACTTC. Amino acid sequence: CAGSLSGTVSYEQYF. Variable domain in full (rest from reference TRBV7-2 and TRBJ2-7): GAGVSQSPSNKVTEKGKDVELRCDPISGHTALYWYRQSLGQGLEFLIYFQGNSAPDKSGLPSDRFSAERTGGSVSTLTIQRTQQEDSAVYLCAGSLSGTVSYEQYFGPGTRLTVT.

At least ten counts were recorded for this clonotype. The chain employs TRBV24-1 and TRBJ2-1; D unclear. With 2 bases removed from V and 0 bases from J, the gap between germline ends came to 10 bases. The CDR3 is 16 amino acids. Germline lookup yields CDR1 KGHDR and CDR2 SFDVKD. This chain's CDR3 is CATSDSSSASYNEQFF. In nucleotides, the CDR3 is TGTGCCACCAGTGATTCTAGTTCAGCCTCCTACAATGAGCAGTTCTTC.

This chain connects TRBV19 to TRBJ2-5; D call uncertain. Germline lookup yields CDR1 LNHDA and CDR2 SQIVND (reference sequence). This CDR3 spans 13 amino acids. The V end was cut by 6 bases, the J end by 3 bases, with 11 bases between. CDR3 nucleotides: TGTGCCAGTAGCCACAGACAAAAAGAGACCCAGTACTTC. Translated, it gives CASSHRQKETQYF.

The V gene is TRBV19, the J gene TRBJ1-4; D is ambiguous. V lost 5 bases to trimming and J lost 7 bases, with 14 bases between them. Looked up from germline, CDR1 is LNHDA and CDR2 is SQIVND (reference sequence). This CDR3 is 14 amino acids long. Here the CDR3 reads CASSGNLPGEKLFF. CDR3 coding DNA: TGTGCCAGTAGTGGGAACCTTCCAGGTGAAAAACTGTTTTTT.

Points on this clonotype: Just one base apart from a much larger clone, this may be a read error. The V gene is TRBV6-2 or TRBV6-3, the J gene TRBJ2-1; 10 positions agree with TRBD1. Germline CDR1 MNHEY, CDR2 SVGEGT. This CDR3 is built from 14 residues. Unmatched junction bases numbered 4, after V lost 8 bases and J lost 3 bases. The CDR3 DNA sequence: TGTGCCAGCGGCCGGGACAGGGGCTACAATGAGCAGTTCTTC. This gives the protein CASGRDRGYNEQFF.

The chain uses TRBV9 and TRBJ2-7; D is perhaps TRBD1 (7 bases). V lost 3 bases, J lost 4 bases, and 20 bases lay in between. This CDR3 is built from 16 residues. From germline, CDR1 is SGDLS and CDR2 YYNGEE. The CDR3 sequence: CASSAGGGTVPYEQYF. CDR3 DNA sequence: TGTGCCAGCAGCGCAGGAGGGGGGACAGTACCTTACGAGCAGTACTTC.

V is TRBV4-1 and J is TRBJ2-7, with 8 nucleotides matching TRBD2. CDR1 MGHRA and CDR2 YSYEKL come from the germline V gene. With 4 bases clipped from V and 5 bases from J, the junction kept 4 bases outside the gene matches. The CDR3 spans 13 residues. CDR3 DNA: TGCGCCAGCAGCCCGGGACTAGTCAACGAGCAGTACTTC. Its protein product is CASSPGLVNEQYF.